This T cell receptor (beta chain) was retrieved from a study of blood T cell repertoires in COVID-19. Study background: Material from acute and convalescent COVID-19 was sourced from the United States, Italy and Spain. Nucleic acid was either cDNA or gDNA, and it came from T cells, B-cell-depleted T cells, or PBMCs.

The V segment lost 0 bases and the J segment 5 bases; nucleotides outside the gene matches: 10. This CDR3 region has 17 residues. The germline gives CDR1 SNHLY, CDR2 FYNNEI. Authors' methods: Reference gene primer amplification yielded estimated nucleated cell counts. Libraries were prepared by immunoSEQ multiplex PCR; TCRdb keeps only in-frame clonotypes and omits some of them. V and J calls and clone size are copied from that table; D and trimming were computed from the DNA. This repertoire shows 90,000 to 150,000 clones, more than 75% found once; its top ten account for more than 2%. A single count supports this clone.

V and J are TRBV2 and TRBJ2-5; TRBD2 matches 9 bases. Sequenced sample: peripheral blood. This TCR was sampled from a woman between 45 and 60 years old with acute or convalescent COVID-19. DNA for the CDR3: TGTGCCAGCAGTGAAGCTTCGGTAGCGGGAGTTGGGGAGACCCAGTACTTC. It is translated as CASSEASVAGVGETQYF. The complete variable domain, with remaining parts taken from reference TRBV2 and TRBJ2-5, reads EPEVTQTPSHQVTQMGQEVILRCVPISNHLYFYWYRQILGQKVEFLVSFYNNEISEKSEIFDDQFSVERPDGSNFTLKIRSTKLEDSAMYFCASSEASVAGVGETQYFGPGTRLLVL.